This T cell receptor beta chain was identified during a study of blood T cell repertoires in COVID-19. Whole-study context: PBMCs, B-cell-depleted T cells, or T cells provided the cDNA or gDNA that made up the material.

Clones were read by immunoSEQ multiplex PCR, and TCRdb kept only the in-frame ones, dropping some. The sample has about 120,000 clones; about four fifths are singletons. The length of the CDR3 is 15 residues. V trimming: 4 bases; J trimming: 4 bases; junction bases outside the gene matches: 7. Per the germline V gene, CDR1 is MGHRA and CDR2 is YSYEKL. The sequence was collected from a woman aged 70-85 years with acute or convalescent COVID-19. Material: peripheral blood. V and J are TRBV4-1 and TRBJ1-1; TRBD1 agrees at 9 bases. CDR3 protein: CASSRDRQGVTEAFF. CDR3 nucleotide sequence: TGCGCCAGCAGCCGCGACCGACAGGGGGTCACTGAAGCTTTCTTT.